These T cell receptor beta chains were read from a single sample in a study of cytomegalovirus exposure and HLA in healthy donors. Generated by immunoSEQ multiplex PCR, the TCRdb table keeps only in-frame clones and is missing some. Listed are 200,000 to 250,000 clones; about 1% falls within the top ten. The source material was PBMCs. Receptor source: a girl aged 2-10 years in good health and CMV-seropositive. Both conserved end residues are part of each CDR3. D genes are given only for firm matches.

CASSPLTSGSAIGGQFF	TGTGCCAGCAGCCCTCTCACTAGCGGGAGCGCCATAGGTGGGCAGTTCTTC	TRBD2	17	TRBV7-2	TRBJ2-1
CASSLLAGVETQYF	TGTGCCAGCAGCTTACTAGCGGGAGTAGAGACCCAGTACTTC	TRBD2	14	TRBV7-9	TRBJ2-5
CASSLGTSGSGRELFF	TGTGCCAGCAGCTTGGGGACTAGCGGGAGCGGCAGGGAGCTGTTTTTT	TRBD2	16	TRBV5-6	TRBJ2-2
CASGTSGSRYEQYF	TGTGCCAGCGGGACTAGCGGGAGTAGGTACGAGCAGTACTTC	TRBD2	14	TRBV7-8	TRBJ2-7
CASSYGTPYYEQYF	TGTGCCAGCAGTTACGGTACACCTTACTACGAGCAGTACTTC	NA	14	TRBV6-6	TRBJ2-7
CAISETGALNSNQPQHF	TGTGCCATCAGTGAGACAGGGGCCTTAAATAGCAATCAGCCCCAGCATTTT	TRBD1	17	TRBV10-3	TRBJ1-5
CASSGWTGGSTEAFF	TGTGCCAGCAGTGGCTGGACCGGCGGGAGCACTGAAGCTTTCTTT	NA	15	TRBV28	TRBJ1-1
CASSQQGFIKGYTF	TGTGCCAGCAGCCAACAGGGATTCATAAAGGGCTACACCTTC	NA	14	TRBV6-5	TRBJ1-2
CASSLSRTGWEGYTF	TGTGCCAGCAGTTTATCGCGTACAGGGTGGGAGGGCTACACCTTC	NA	15	TRBV27	TRBJ1-2
CASSTAGSQKNIQYF	TGTGCCAGCAGTACAGCCGGGAGTCAAAAAAACATTCAGTACTTC	NA	15	TRBV9	TRBJ2-4
CASSSLWPQETQYF	TGTGCCAGTAGTTCCTTATGGCCCCAAGAGACCCAGTACTTC	NA	14	TRBV19	TRBJ2-5
CASSSPGGASYEQYF	TGTGCCAGCAGTTCCCCGGGGGGCGCCAGCTACGAGCAGTACTTC	NA	15	TRBV28	TRBJ2-7
CASSRQGIWETQYF	TGTGCCAGCAGCCGACAGGGTATCTGGGAGACCCAGTACTTC	TRBD1	14	TRBV7-2	TRBJ2-5
CASSQMGLAGGYNEQFF	TGTGCCAGCAGCCAGATGGGACTAGCGGGAGGCTACAATGAGCAGTTCTTC	TRBD2	17	TRBV4-2	TRBJ2-1
CASSPAPTSSEQYF	TGCGCCAGCAGCCCAGCCCCGACTAGTTCCGAGCAGTACTTC	NA	14	TRBV5-1	TRBJ2-7
CASSFSWGDTEAFF	TGTGCCAGCAGTTTTTCCTGGGGGGACACTGAAGCTTTCTTT	NA	14	TRBV28	TRBJ1-1
CASSLLETQYF	TGCGCCAGCAGCCTACTCGAGACCCAGTACTTC	NA	11	TRBV4-1	TRBJ2-5
CASSESGTSGTYEQYF	TGCGCCAGCAGTGAGTCCGGGACTAGCGGGACCTACGAGCAGTACTTC	TRBD2	16	TRBV10-1	TRBJ2-7
CASSTQTSVSTDTQYF	TGTGCCAGCTCAACCCAAACTAGCGTTAGCACAGATACGCAGTATTTT	TRBD2	16	TRBV18	TRBJ2-3
CASSQIGGPGNTIYF	TGTGCCAGCAGCCAGATTGGGGGCCCTGGAAACACCATATATTTT	NA	15	TRBV2	TRBJ1-3
CASSRDRVGNTIYF	TGTGCCAGCAGCCGCGACAGGGTTGGAAACACCATATATTTT	TRBD1	14	TRBV6-6	TRBJ1-3
CASSLGQGVDTQYF	TGTGCCAGCAGTCTCGGACAGGGTGTGGATACGCAGTATTTT	TRBD1	14	TRBV2	TRBJ2-3
CASSGAPGRNEKLFF	TGTGCCAGCTCAGGGGCGCCCGGTCGGAATGAAAAACTGTTTTTT	NA	15	TRBV18	TRBJ1-4
CASSFGVGKPYEQYF	TGTGCCAGCAGTTTCGGAGTCGGGAAACCCTACGAGCAGTACTTC	NA	15	TRBV28	TRBJ2-7
CASRNREPISGNTIYF	TGTGCCAGCAGGAACAGGGAGCCTATCTCTGGAAACACCATATATTTT	NA	16	TRBV27	TRBJ1-3
CASSPPTGTSGHYEQYF	TGTGCCAGCAGCCCTCCAACCGGGACTAGCGGCCACTACGAGCAGTACTTC	TRBD2	17	TRBV7-9	TRBJ2-7
CASSQDVAGGLKGEQYF	TGCGCCAGCAGCCAAGATGTGGCAGGGGGGTTAAAGGGGGAGCAGTACTTC	NA	17	TRBV4-1	TRBJ2-7
CASSNSGSTDTQYF	TGTGCCAGCAGCAACAGCGGGAGCACAGATACGCAGTATTTT	NA	14	TRBV6-6	TRBJ2-3
CASSPLVLAETGELFF	TGTGCCAGCTCACCGCTCGTGCTAGCGGAGACCGGGGAGCTGTTTTTT	TRBD2	16	TRBV18	TRBJ2-2
CASSLAGTGQETQYF	TGTGCCAGCAGCTTAGCAGGGACAGGCCAAGAGACCCAGTACTTC	TRBD1	15	TRBV7-9	TRBJ2-5
CAWGGQGLSYEQYF	TGTGCCTGGGGCGGACAGGGGCTCTCCTACGAGCAGTACTTC	TRBD1	14	TRBV30	TRBJ2-7
CASSLELAYNQPQHF	TGTGCCAGCAGCTTGGAATTAGCCTACAATCAGCCCCAGCATTTT	NA	15	TRBV5-5	TRBJ1-5
CASSQDAGRAEYEQYF	TGTGCCAGCAGCCAAGACGCTGGGCGGGCAGAATACGAGCAGTACTTC	NA	16	TRBV4-2	TRBJ2-7
CASSLVGQGENEQFF	TGCGCCAGCAGCTTGGTAGGTCAGGGGGAAAATGAGCAGTTCTTC	TRBD1	15	TRBV5-1	TRBJ2-1
CAGSLVAGSDEQYF	TGTGCCGGCAGTTTAGTGGCAGGGTCGGACGAGCAGTACTTC	NA	14	TRBV27	TRBJ2-7
CASSDGHTNNSPLHF	TGTGCCAGCAGTGATGGGCACACAAATAATTCACCCCTCCACTTT	NA	15	TRBV2	TRBJ1-6
CASSAETGQGFITEAFF	TGTGCCAGCAGTGCTGAAACGGGACAGGGGTTTATAACTGAAGCTTTCTTT	TRBD1	17	TRBV5-4	TRBJ1-1
CASSKTGTSGRRGEQFF	TGTGCCAGCAGCAAGACCGGGACTAGCGGGAGAAGAGGTGAGCAGTTCTTC	TRBD2	17	TRBV7-9	TRBJ2-1
CASSTQSGTGGEQYF	TGTGCCAGTAGTACCCAATCCGGGACAGGGGGCGAGCAGTACTTC	TRBD1	15	TRBV19	TRBJ2-7
CASSLGLEQFF	TGTGCCAGCAGTTTGGGCCTCGAGCAGTTCTTC	NA	11	TRBV27	TRBJ2-1
CATSREGGQTRGEQYF	TGTGCCACCAGCAGAGAGGGGGGACAGACCCGTGGGGAGCAGTACTTC	NA	16	TRBV15	TRBJ2-7
CASSFGGKNTEAFF	TGTGCCAGCAGCTTCGGGGGGAAAAACACTGAAGCTTTCTTT	NA	14	TRBV7-2	TRBJ1-1
CAISEGGGRARDEQYF	TGTGCCATCAGTGAGGGAGGGGGCAGGGCGCGTGACGAACAGTACTTC	NA	16	TRBV10-3	TRBJ2-7
CASSLGGDRLHGYTF	TGTGCCAGCAGCTTAGGGGGGGACAGATTACATGGCTACACCTTC	TRBD1	15	TRBV7-2	TRBJ1-2
CAWRTGGLNQETQYF	TGTGCCTGGAGGACAGGGGGCCTAAACCAAGAGACCCAGTACTTC	TRBD1	15	TRBV30	TRBJ2-5
CASSERQINGYTF	TGTGCCAGCAGTGAGAGGCAGATTAATGGCTACACCTTC	NA	13	TRBV2	TRBJ1-2
CASTPRPGGVNEQYF	TGTGCCAGCACCCCTCGCCCGGGGGGGGTCAACGAGCAGTACTTC	TRBD2	15	TRBV28	TRBJ2-7
CASRLDRTLYQPQHF	TGTGCCAGTAGATTAGACAGGACCCTTTATCAGCCCCAGCATTTT	NA	15	TRBV19	TRBJ1-5
CASSYGLAGGPQADTQYF	TGCGCCAGCAGCTACGGACTAGCGGGAGGTCCACAGGCAGATACGCAGTATTTT	TRBD2	18	TRBV5-1	TRBJ2-3
CASSPEGQGSSGANVLTF	TGTGCCAGCAGCCCTGAGGGACAGGGGTCGTCTGGGGCCAACGTCCTGACTTTC	TRBD1	18	TRBV28	TRBJ2-6
CASSEAGEGTQYF	TGTGCCAGCAGTGAGGCAGGGGAAGGGACCCAGTACTTC	NA	13	TRBV6-1	TRBJ2-5
CASSEYTASVYEQYF	TGTGCCAGCAGTGAATATACAGCCTCAGTTTACGAGCAGTACTTC	NA	15	TRBV25-1	TRBJ2-7
CARSYTGELFF	TGTGCCAGGTCCTACACCGGGGAGCTGTTTTTT	NA	11	TRBV21-1	TRBJ2-2
CASSSLAELTDTQYF	TGTGCCAGCTCATCCTTAGCGGAGCTCACAGATACGCAGTATTTT	NA	15	TRBV18	TRBJ2-3
CASSQTSGVYNEQFF	TGTGCCAGCAGCCAGACTAGCGGGGTTTACAATGAGCAGTTCTTC	TRBD2	15	TRBV7-2	TRBJ2-1
CASSRGTGKSQPQHF	TGTGCCAGCAGTCGTGGGACAGGGAAGAGTCAGCCCCAGCATTTT	TRBD1	15	TRBV27	TRBJ1-5
CSVQGKNEQFF	TGCAGTGTACAGGGGAAGAATGAGCAGTTCTTC	TRBD1	11	TRBV20-1	TRBJ2-1
CASSAGGADWYEQYF	TGTGCCAGCAGCGCGGGGGGGGCAGATTGGTACGAGCAGTACTTC	TRBD2	15	TRBV9	TRBJ2-7